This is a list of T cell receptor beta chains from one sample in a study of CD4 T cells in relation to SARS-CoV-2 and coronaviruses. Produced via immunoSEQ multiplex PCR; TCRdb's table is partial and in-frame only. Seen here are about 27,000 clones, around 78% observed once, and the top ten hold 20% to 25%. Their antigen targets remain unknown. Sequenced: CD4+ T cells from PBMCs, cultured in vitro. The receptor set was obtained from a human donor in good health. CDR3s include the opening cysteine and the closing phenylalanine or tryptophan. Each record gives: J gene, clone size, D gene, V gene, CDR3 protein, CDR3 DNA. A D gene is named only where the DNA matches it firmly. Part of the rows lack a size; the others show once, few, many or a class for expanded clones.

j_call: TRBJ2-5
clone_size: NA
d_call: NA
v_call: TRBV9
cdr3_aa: CTSSPRTGGGETQYF
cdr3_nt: TGTACCAGCAGCCCACGAACGGGGGGCGGGGAGACCCAGTACTTC

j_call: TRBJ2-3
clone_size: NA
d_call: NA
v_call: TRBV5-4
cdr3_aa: CASSPASTRGTDTQYF
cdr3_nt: TGTGCCAGCAGCCCGGCCTCTACCCGTGGCACAGATACGCAGTATTTT

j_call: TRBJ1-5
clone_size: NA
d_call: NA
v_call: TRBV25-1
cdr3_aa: CASSTDSNQPQHF
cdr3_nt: TGTGCCAGCAGTACAGATAGCAATCAGCCCCAGCATTTT

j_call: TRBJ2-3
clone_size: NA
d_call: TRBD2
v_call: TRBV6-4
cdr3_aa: CASSDSLAGGQDTQYF
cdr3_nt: TGTGCCAGCAGTGACTCGTTAGCGGGAGGTCAAGATACGCAGTATTTT

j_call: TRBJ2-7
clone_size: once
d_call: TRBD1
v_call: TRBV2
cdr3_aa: CASSERGQNPYEQYF
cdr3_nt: TGTGCCAGCAGTGAAAGGGGACAGAACCCTTACGAGCAGTACTTC

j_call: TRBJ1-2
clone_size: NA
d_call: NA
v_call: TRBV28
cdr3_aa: CASSVGGSNYGYTF
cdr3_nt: TGTGCCAGCAGTGTCGGGGGGTCTAACTATGGCTACACCTTC

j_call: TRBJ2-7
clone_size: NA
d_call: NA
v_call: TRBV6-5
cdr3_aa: CASSTAYYEQYF
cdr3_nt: TGTGCCAGCAGTACTGCTTATTACGAGCAGTACTTC

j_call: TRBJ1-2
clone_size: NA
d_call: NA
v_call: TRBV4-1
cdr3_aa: CATTNGADFNYGYTF
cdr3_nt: TGCGCCACCACGAACGGGGCCGACTTTAACTATGGCTACACCTTC

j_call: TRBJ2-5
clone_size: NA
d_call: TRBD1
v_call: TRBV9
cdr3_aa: CASSLTGGSETQYF
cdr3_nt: TGTGCCAGCTCCCTTACAGGGGGCTCGGAGACCCAGTACTTC

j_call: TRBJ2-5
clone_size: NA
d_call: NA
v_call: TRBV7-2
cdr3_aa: CASSIRRGETQYF
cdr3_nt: TGTGCCAGCAGCATTCGACGGGGAGAGACCCAGTACTTC

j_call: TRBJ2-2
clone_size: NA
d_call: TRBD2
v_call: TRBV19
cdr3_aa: CASSTSGRGTGELFF
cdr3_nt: TGTGCCAGTAGTACTAGCGGGAGAGGCACCGGGGAGCTGTTTTTT

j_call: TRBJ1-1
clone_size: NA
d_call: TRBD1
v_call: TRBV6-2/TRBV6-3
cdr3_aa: CASSSGQVIDSNTEAFF
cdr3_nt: TGTGCCAGCAGTTCCGGACAGGTTATCGATTCGAACACTGAAGCTTTCTTT

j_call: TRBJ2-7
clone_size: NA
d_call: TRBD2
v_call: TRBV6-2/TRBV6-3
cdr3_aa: CASSYSIQREATNYEQYF
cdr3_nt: TGTGCCAGCAGTTATTCGATCCAGCGGGAAGCGACTAACTACGAGCAGTACTTC

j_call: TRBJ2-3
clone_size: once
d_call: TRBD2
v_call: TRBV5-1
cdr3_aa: CASNGRSTDTQYF
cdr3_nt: TGCGCCAGCAACGGGAGGTCCACAGATACGCAGTATTTT

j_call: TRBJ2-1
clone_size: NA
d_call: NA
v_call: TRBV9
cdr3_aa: CASSVGIERSYNEQFF
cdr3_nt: TGTGCCAGCAGCGTGGGCATCGAAAGGTCCTACAATGAGCAGTTCTTC

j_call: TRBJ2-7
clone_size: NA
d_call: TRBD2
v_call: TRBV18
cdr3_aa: CASSPADRLGLAGSSYEQYF
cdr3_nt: TGTGCCAGCTCACCGGCGGACAGGCTGGGACTAGCGGGAAGCTCCTACGAGCAGTACTTC

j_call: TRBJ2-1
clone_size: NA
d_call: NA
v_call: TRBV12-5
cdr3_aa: CASGLVLRAGYNEQFF
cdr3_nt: TGTGCTAGTGGTTTGGTACTTAGGGCTGGCTACAATGAGCAGTTCTTC

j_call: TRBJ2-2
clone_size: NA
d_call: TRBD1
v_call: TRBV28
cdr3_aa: CASNRDRGSTGELFF
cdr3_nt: TGTGCCAGCAACCGGGACAGGGGGAGTACCGGGGAGCTGTTTTTT

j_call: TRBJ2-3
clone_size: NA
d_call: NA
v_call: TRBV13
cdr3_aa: CASSSTSTDTQYF
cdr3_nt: TGTGCCAGCAGCTCCACTAGCACAGATACGCAGTATTTT

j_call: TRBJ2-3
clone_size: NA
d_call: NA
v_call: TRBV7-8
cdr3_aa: CASSLVTGVRGTDTQYF
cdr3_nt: TGTGCCAGCAGCTTAGTAACGGGAGTTAGGGGCACAGATACGCAGTATTTT

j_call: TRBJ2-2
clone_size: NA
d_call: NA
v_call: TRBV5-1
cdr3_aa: CASSPSSDTGELFF
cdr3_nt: TGCGCCAGCAGCCCATCAAGTGACACCGGGGAGCTGTTTTTT

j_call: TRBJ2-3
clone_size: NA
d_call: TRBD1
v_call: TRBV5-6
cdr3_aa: CASSSTGSRSVGTDTQYF
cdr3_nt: TGTGCCAGCAGCTCGACAGGGAGCAGAAGTGTGGGCACAGATACGCAGTATTTT

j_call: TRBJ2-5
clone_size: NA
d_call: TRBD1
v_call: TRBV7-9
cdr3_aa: CASTSGAGGQRGTQYF
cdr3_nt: TGTGCCAGCACCTCCGGGGCAGGGGGCCAGCGCGGGACCCAGTACTTC

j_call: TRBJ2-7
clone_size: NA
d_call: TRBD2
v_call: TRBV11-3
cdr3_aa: CASSFGSTSGYEQYF
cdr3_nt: TGTGCCAGCAGCTTCGGGTCGACTAGCGGTTACGAGCAGTACTTC

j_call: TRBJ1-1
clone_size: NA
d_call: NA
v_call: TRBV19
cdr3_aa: CASSSRAGSLNTEAFF
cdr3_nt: TGTGCCAGTAGTTCGCGCGCGGGGAGTTTGAACACTGAAGCTTTCTTT

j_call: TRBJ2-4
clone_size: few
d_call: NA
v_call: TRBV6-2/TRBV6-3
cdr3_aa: CASSYSKGDTGNIQYF
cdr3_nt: TGTGCCAGCAGTTACTCGAAAGGGGACACCGGAAACATTCAGTACTTC

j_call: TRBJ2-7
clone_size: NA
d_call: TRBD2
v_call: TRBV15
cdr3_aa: CATRTSAYREQYF
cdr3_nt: TGTGCCACGAGGACTAGCGCTTACCGCGAGCAGTACTTC

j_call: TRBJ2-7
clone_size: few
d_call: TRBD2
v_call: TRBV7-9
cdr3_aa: CASSFRGGEEFEQYF
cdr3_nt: TGTGCCAGCAGCTTTCGCGGGGGTGAGGAGTTCGAGCAGTACTTC

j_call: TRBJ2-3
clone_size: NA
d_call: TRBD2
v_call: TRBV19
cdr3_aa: CASSTGLAGYTDTQYF
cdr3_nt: TGTGCCAGTAGTACAGGACTAGCGGGTTACACAGATACGCAGTATTTT

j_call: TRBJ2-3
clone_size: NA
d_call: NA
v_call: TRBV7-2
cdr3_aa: CASSLSSVRTDTQYF
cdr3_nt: TGTGCCAGCAGCCTCTCTAGCGTACGGACAGATACGCAGTATTTT

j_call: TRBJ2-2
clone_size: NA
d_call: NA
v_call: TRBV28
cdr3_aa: CASSLPGADGELFF
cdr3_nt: TGTGCCAGCAGTTTACCGGGGGCGGACGGGGAGCTGTTTTTT

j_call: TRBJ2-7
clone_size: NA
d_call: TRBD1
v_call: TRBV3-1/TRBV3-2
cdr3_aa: CASSHGTGSYEQYF
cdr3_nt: TGTGCCAGCAGCCATGGGACAGGGTCCTACGAGCAGTACTTC

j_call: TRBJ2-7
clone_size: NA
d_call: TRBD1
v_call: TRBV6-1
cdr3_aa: CASSDWTGGVWFEQYF
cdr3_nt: TGTGCCAGCAGTGACTGGACAGGGGGCGTTTGGTTCGAGCAGTACTTC

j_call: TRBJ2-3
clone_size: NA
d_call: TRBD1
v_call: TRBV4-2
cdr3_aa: CASSQRQGAKDTQYF
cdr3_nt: TGTGCCAGCAGCCAGAGACAGGGGGCAAAAGATACGCAGTATTTT

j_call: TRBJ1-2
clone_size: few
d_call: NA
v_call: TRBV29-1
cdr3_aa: CSVGSGGYGYTF
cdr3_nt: TGCAGCGTTGGATCGGGGGGCTATGGCTACACCTTC

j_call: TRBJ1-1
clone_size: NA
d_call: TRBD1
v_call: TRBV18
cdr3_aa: CASSPIGTGVLTFF
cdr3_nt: TGTGCCAGCTCACCCATTGGGACAGGGGTGCTAACTTTCTTT

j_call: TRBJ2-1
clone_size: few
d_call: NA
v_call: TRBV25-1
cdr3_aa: CASSGAGYNEQFF
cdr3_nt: TGTGCCAGCAGCGGAGCGGGTTACAATGAGCAGTTCTTC

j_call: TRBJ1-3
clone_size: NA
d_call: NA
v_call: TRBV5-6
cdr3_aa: CASSWGSSGNTIYF
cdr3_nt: TGTGCCAGCAGCTGGGGGAGCTCTGGAAACACCATATATTTT

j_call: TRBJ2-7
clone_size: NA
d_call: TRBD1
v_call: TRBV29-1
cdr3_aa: CSASPGTGPYEQYF
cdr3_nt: TGCAGCGCATCTCCCGGGACAGGCCCCTACGAGCAGTACTTC

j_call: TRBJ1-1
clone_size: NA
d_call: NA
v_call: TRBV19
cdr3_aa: CASSIGGRSTEAFF
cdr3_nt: TGTGCCAGTAGTATCGGTGGGAGGAGCACTGAAGCTTTCTTT

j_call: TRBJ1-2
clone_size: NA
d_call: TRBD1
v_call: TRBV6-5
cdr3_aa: CASSKWATGERGYTF
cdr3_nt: TGTGCCAGCAGTAAGTGGGCCACAGGGGAGCGTGGCTACACCTTC

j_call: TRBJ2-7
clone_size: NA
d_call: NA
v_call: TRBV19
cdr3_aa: CASSMMGGYPSYEQYF
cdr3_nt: TGTGCCAGTAGTATGATGGGGGGCTACCCCTCCTACGAGCAGTACTTC